This TCR beta chain came from a study of molecular identifiers for immune sequencing clone quantification. Overall study results and limits: Spiked Jurkat TCR RNA originating from one cell could reportedly be identified amid about a million naive cells.

Preparation of naive CD8 libraries involved about 17,000 to 1,100,000 sorted cells and 10%, 30% or 50% RNA. Based on a CD8+CD4-CCR7+CD45RA+ profile, naive CD8 T cells were sorted. The V gene's germline CDR1 is SGHAT and CDR2 FQNNGV. The CDR3 spans 17 residues. Trimming cost V 3 bases and J 1 base; bases outside gene matches: 11. A note on this clonotype: Its antigen is unidentified.

For bulk TCR libraries, previously described methods and listed TCR primers were used. One entry per CDR3 protein, called by TCRdb with MiXCR from the PCR reads. Found here are fewer than 350,000 distinct CDR3 sequences, roughly a quarter of them singletons; the top ten hold 0.65% to 0.95%. The sequence came from a human donor in good health. Some libraries in this study had Jurkat cell RNA spiked in. Sequenced input: naive CD8+ T cells from blood, with Jurkat cell RNA spiked in. Subset specified: FACS-sorted CD8+CD4-CCR7+CD45RA+ naive T cells. The chain couples TRBV11-2 to TRBJ2-5, with 7 bases identical to TRBD2. In DNA form, the CDR3 reads TGTGCCAGCAGCTTGGCCCCTTACAGCGGGGCCCAAGAGACCCAGTACTTC. Its translation: CASSLAPYSGAQETQYF.